This T cell receptor (beta chain) was sequenced for a study of T cell repertoires in cytomegalovirus infection. Germline CDR1 reads MNHEY; CDR2 reads SVGAGI. This CDR3 region has 16 residues. With 0 bases clipped from V and 0 bases from J, the junction kept 1 base outside the gene matches. TCRdb passed the reads through MiXCR, listing each CDR3 protein once. This table holds about 900,000 distinct CDR3 sequences, approximately 33% found once. With regard to this clonotype: The antigen remains undetermined.

Sample: cultured CD8+ T cells from PBMCs, taken from culture after CMV antigen stimulation. The V call is TRBV6-5, the J call TRBJ2-7; 11 bases are shared with TRBD2. The TCR originated in a human donor in good health (CMV status not recorded). Some clones in this sample may be carry-over from other donors' samples. The CDR3 DNA sequence: TGTGCCAGCAGTTACTCGGGACTAGCGGTCTCCTACGAGCAGTACTTC. It yields the protein CASSYSGLAVSYEQYF.